This T cell receptor beta chain stems from a study of T-cell memory formation after mild COVID-19. Using its own MiXCR run on the 5' RACE reads, TCRdb lists one record per CDR3 protein. Seen here are approximately 240,000 distinct CDR3 sequences, about a sixth observed once, and the top ten hold roughly 3.6%. V was trimmed by 6 bases and J by 5 bases, leaving 13 bases between them. The CDR3 length is 13 residues. This clonotype came up many times. The receptor's source is a man aged 18 to 29 who had mild COVID-19 (a few samples of this study predate the infection). Cell type and time point are not known. The chain has TRBV12-3 or TRBV12-4 and TRBJ2-5; D is undetermined. The specimen sequenced was PBMCs or a T cell subset sorted from them (not recorded which). The CDR3 reads CASSWIVGETQYF. The DNA for the CDR3 is TGTGCCAGCAGCTGGATCGTCGGGGAGACCCAGTACTTC.